This T cell receptor beta chain was identified in a study of cytomegalovirus exposure and HLA in healthy donors. PCR used 60 Vbeta primers and 13 Jbeta primers. TCRdb's table, derived via immunoSEQ multiplex PCR, lists solely in-frame clones and lacks some. In the table there are about 160,000 clones, around 60% of which are singletons. The CDR3 consists of 13 residues. V lost 3 bases to trimming and J lost 7 bases, with 13 bases between them. CDR1 LNHDA and CDR2 SQIVND come from the germline V gene (reference sequence). The chain combines TRBV19 with TRBJ2-7; D perhaps matches TRBD2 (6 bases). This sequence was found in an older woman in good health and CMV-seropositive. The sample comprised PBMCs. The CDR3, as DNA: TGTGCCAGTAGTATCGCCGGGACTCGGGAGCAGTACTTC. It specifies CASSIAGTREQYF.